This paragraph covers one T cell receptor (beta chain) sequence. Its antigen is currently unknown. This entry is derived from a study of T cell responses to AZD1222 COVID-19 vaccine. For the study at large: Second doses at about 4 or about 12 weeks were pooled.

Study results and limitations: Spike-specific TCR breadth and depth rose after two AZD1222 doses. Baseline serostatus was positive in only six AZD1222 recipients. The reported proportion of spike-specific TCRs targeting unmutated variant regions was nearly half.

Germline V gives CDR1 SNHLY, CDR2 FYNNEI. The V end was cut by 2 bases, the J end by 6 bases, with 13 bases between. The CDR3 spans 15 residues. Using immunoSEQ multiplex PCR, the repertoire was profiled, and TCRdb retains in-frame clones only, with some absent. The table shows about 120,000 clones, with around 87% occurring only once. This clonotype was sampled from an adult in good health. This chain uses TRBV2 with TRBJ2-2; weak D call: TRBD1 (6 bases). The starting material was peripheral blood, obtained on day 0 of AZD1222 vaccination. CDR3: CASSELGALAGELFF. As DNA, the CDR3 is TGTGCCAGCAGTGAATTGGGGGCGTTGGCCGGGGAGCTGTTTTTT.